This paragraph reports one TCR beta chain. Its antigen is unidentified. The CDR3 has 14 amino acids. Germline lookup yields CDR1 SGHRS and CDR2 YFSETQ. The ends lost 5 bases at V and 8 bases at J; junction bases unmatched: 6. Amplification used 60 Vbeta primers and 13 Jbeta primers. The data were produced by immunoSEQ multiplex PCR, yet TCRdb's version contains in-frame clones alone and is incomplete. Here the sample spans under 120,000 clones, 70% being singletons. The data derive from a study of cytomegalovirus exposure and HLA in healthy donors. Study results and limitations: Apparent HLA restriction characterized most CMV-associated TCR beta chains in a later analysis. For presence/absence analyses, sequencing depth was assumed to be roughly uniform across donors. The only immune exposure information that was available was CMV serostatus.

J is TRBJ2-1 and V is TRBV5-1; 11 nucleotides agree with TRBD2. The TCR comes from a man aged 35 to 55 in good health and CMV-seropositive. The sample consisted of PBMCs. CDR3 amino acids: CASSWIAGGDEQFF. The CDR3, as DNA: TGCGCCAGCAGTTGGATAGCGGGAGGGGATGAGCAGTTCTTC.